A single TCR beta chain is shown here with its context. Its antigen is not identified. Patients' urothelial carcinoma was locally advanced or metastatic. Assay used: immunoSEQ multiplex PCR; TCRdb lists only in-frame clones, some missing. The data contain roughly 87,000 clones, 75% to 90% of them seen just once; the ten biggest clones take up 4.5% to 6.5%. The sample belongs to a study of PD-L1 blockade in urothelial cancer. Whole-study context: After treatment start, blood was analyzed at 3 weeks (second dose) and at 6 weeks. Blood-derived samples held a median around 130,000 T cells.

Study-wide results and caveats: Sub-median blood TCR clonality before treatment predicted longer survival.

The CDR3 spans 15 residues. V lost 6 bases and J lost 5; bases outside the gene matches: 9. Germline CDR1 reads MNHEY; CDR2 reads SMNVEV (reference sequence). This clonotype originated in a woman aged 65 to 85 with urothelial cancer. This chain joins TRBV27 and TRBJ2-1; 8 bases agree with TRBD1. The starting material was PBMCs, obtained around atezolizumab (anti-PD-L1) treatment. Here the CDR3 DNA reads TGTGCCAGCAGGGTGGCCGGGACAGGAAACAATGAGCAGTTCTTC. It encodes CASRVAGTGNNEQFF.